This T cell receptor (beta chain) was captured in a study of blood T cell repertoires in COVID-19. The overall study: The origin of the acute and convalescent COVID-19 samples was the United States, Italy and Spain. In each case, the material was cDNA or gDNA derived from T cells, B-cell-depleted T cells, or PBMCs.

Germline CDR1 SGHRS, CDR2 YFSETQ. Trimming pared 7 bases from V and 1 base from J, leaving 15 bases between. This CDR3 comprises 15 residues. Enrolled through a virtual design, the participants were between roughly 18 and 90 years of age and came from 24 US areas. In the study's own analysis: Reference gene primer amplification gave estimated nucleated cell counts. Measured with immunoSEQ multiplex PCR; TCRdb has only the in-frame clones, and not every one. V and J calls and clone size are as listed in that table; D and trimming were resolved from the DNA. The table has under 200,000 clones, 70% to 90% seen once.

The receptor was isolated from a woman between 50 and 59 years old who had recovered from COVID-19. V usage is TRBV5-1 and J usage is TRBJ2-1, with a tentative D call TRBD2 (6 bases). Sequenced sample: PBMCs or T cells enriched from blood (not recorded which). The CDR3 here is CASDPGLRSYNEQFF. In DNA form, the CDR3 reads TGCGCCAGCGACCCGGGACTCCGGTCCTACAATGAGCAGTTCTTC.